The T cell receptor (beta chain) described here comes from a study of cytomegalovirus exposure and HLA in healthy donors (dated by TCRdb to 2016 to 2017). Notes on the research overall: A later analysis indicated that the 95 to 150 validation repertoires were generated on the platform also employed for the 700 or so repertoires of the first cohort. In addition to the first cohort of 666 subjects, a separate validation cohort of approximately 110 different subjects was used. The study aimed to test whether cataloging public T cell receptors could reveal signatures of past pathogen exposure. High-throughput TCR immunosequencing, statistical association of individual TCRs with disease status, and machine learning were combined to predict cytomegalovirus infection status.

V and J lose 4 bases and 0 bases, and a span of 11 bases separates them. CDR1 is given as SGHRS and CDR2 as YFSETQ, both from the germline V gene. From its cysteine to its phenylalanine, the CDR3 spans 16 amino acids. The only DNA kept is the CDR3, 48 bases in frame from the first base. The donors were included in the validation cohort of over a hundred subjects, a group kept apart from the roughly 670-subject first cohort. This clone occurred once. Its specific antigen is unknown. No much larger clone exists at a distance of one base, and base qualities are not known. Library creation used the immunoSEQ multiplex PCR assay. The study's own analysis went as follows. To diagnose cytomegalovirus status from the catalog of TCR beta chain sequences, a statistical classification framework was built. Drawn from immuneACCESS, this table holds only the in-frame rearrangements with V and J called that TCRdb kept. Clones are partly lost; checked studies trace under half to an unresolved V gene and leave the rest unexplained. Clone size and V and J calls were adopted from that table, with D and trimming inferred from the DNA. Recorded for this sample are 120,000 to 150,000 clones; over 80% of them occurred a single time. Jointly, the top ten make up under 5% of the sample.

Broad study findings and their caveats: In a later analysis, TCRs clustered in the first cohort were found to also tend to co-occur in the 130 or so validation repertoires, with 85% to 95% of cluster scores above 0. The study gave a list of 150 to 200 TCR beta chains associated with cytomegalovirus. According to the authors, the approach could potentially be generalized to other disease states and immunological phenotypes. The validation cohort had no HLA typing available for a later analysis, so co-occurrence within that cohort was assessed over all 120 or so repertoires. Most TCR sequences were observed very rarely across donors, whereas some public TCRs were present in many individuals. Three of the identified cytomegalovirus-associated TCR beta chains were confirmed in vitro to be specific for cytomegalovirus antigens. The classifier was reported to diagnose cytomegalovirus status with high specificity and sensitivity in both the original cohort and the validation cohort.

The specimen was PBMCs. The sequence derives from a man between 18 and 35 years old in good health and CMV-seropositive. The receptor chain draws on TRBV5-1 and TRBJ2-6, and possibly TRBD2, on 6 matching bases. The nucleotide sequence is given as TGCGCCAGCAGCGAGGGACTTAGCTCTGGGGCCAACGTCCTGACTTTC. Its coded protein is CASSEGLSSGANVLTF.